The T cell receptor beta chain described here comes from a study of blood T cells in healthy people across ages. J gave up 5 bases and V 4 bases, and 5 bases lay outside the gene matches. There are 15 residues in the CDR3. CDR1 and CDR2 (germline): SGHTA, FQGNSA. The authors ran a second PCR of about 7 to 11 cycles using a sample-barcoded 5' primer and a J-beta primer mix. Researchers report that a template-switch adaptor with 12 random nucleotides tagged each cDNA molecule. TCRdb analysed the 5' RACE reads with MiXCR anew, one entry per CDR3 protein. This sample yields about 1.5 million distinct CDR3 sequences, of which approximately 42% are seen a single time; 7.9% belongs to the top ten. Donors ranged from about 6 to 90 years old and were healthy Caucasians in Russia. Donors gave 8.5 to 10 milliliters of peripheral blood apiece.

This clonotype was sampled from a woman aged 18-29 years in good health. The sequenced material came from blood. The rearrangement uses TRBV7-2 and TRBJ1-6; 7 nucleotides line up with TRBD1. CDR3 sequence: CASSSRTGNNSPLHF. In DNA, the CDR3 is TGTGCCAGCAGCTCTCGGACAGGCAATAATTCACCCCTCCACTTT.